This T cell receptor beta chain appears in the sequencing data of a study of identical twins. Study-wide results and caveats: The study found weaker excess twin sharing in beta out-of-frame sequences. Insertions ran lower in abundant cord blood beta clonotypes, though not in memory repertoires.

The CDR3 is 12 residues long. The V gene's germline CDR1 is MNHEY and CDR2 SVGEGT. Trimming stripped 7 bases from V and 3 bases from J, with 10 bases between. As for this clonotype: What it binds is unknown.

Each CDR3 protein gets one entry after TCRdb re-called the 5' RACE reads with MiXCR. This sample has about 790,000 distinct CDR3 sequences; around a sixth occur once, and the top ten carry around 14%. The data were also submitted as part of a second study, on T cells expressing NK-cell markers. From that second work: HCMV seropositivity characterized seven of the eight sequenced donors, and seronegativity one. The CD3+CD56-NKG2C+ fraction was also led by these clonotypes in a few donors.

Sequencing was done on a sample of PBMCs. This clonotype originated in a woman in her late teens or twenties in good health. The chain couples TRBV6-2 or TRBV6-3 to TRBJ2-7; D unclear. Here the CDR3 reads CASINAHYEQYF. The CDR3, as DNA: TGTGCCAGCATTAATGCCCACTACGAGCAGTACTTC.